Following are 17 T cell receptor beta chains from one sample sequenced in a study of blood T cells in healthy people across ages. A second PCR, run for roughly 7 to 11 cycles, used a sample-barcoded 5' primer plus a J-beta primer mix. TCRdb itself ran the 5' RACE reads through MiXCR, one entry per CDR3 protein. The sample records some 1.5 million distinct CDR3 sequences, about 30% being singletons. Sequenced input: blood. The receptor set was obtained from a woman in her twenties or thirties in good health.

Comment on this clonotype: The CDR3 does not close with the conserved phenylalanine or tryptophan, likely indicating a read error. V and J are TRBV5-1 and TRBJ1-2; D perhaps matches TRBD1 (5 bases). V dropped 0 bases and J dropped 8 bases, with 11 bases sitting between them. This CDR3 spans 13 amino acids. Germline-derived CDR1 and CDR2 are SGHRS and YFSETQ. CDR3 region: CASSLDSGIGYTI. CDR3 in DNA: TGCGCCAGCAGCTTGGATTCAGGGATCGGCTACACCATC.

This clonotype was detected ten times or more. The chain combines TRBV29-1 with TRBJ2-1, with unresolved D. This CDR3 has 11 amino acids. Germline V gene sequence: CDR1 SQVTM, CDR2 ANQGSEA. V was pared by 4 bases and J by 5 bases, with 6 bases between. The CDR3 DNA sequence: TGCAGCGTTGTTCGGGACAATGAGCAGTTCTTC. It is translated as CSVVRDNEQFF.

This clonotype was recorded many times. V and J are TRBV5-1 and TRBJ2-4, with 8 bases that match TRBD1. Trimming removed 0 bases from V and 6 bases from J; junction bases left unmatched: 5. CDR1 is SGHRS, CDR2 YFSETQ, per germline. The CDR3 covers 15 residues. Here the CDR3 reads CASSLASGTGNIQYF. The DNA of the CDR3 is TGCGCCAGCAGCTTGGCCAGTGGGACAGGAAACATTCAGTACTTC. The full variable domain, its missing parts supplied by reference TRBV5-1 and TRBJ2-4, is KAGVTQTPRYLIKTRGQQVTLSCSPISGHRSVSWYQQTPGQGLQFLFEYFSETQRNKGNFPGRFSGRQFSNSRSEMNVSTLELGDSALYLCASSLASGTGNIQYFGAGTRLSVL.

This sequence joins TRBV7-8 and TRBJ1-1; the match to TRBD1 covers 7 bases. Germline V CDR1 and CDR2: SGHVS, FQNEAQ. The CDR3 is made up of 16 amino acids. Trimming took 5 bases from V and 6 from J; bases not matched to a gene: 15. CDR3 residues: CASSPGLTGRNSEAFF. As DNA, the CDR3 is TGTGCCAGCAGCCCCGGGTTGACAGGGAGAAATTCTGAAGCTTTCTTT.

The chain links TRBV10-2 to TRBJ2-3; TRBD1 might be the D (6 bases). CDR3 length equals 13 residues. V was clipped by 6 bases and J by 2 bases, with 9 bases between them. CDR1 WSHSY and CDR2 SAAADI come from the germline V gene. The CDR3 region has the DNA TGCGCCAGCAGGGACAGCGTCACAGATACGCAGTATTTT. Translating it yields CASRDSVTDTQYF.

This clonotype occurred a few times. The chain employs TRBV7-9 and TRBJ2-1; 7 bases match TRBD2. In germline, CDR1 is SEHNR, CDR2 FQNEAQ (reference sequence). This CDR3 has 15 amino acids. J was trimmed by 8 bases and V by 3 bases; bases with no gene match: 10. CDR3 protein: CASSFVGGPRHEQFF. The CDR3 DNA is TGTGCCAGCAGCTTCGTGGGAGGGCCGAGGCATGAGCAGTTCTTC.

This clonotype was picked up a small number of times. The J gene is TRBJ1-5, the V gene TRBV6-6; 9 positions match TRBD1. The length of the CDR3 is 17 residues. Trimming removed 6 bases from V and 0 bases from J; junction bases left unmatched: 9. Germline CDR1 is MNHNY and CDR2 is SVGAGI (reference sequence). The CDR3: CASSPRQGDYSNQPQHF. The CDR3 bases are TGTGCCAGCAGCCCCAGACAGGGGGATTATAGCAATCAGCCCCAGCATTTT.

The chain carries TRBV5-1 and TRBJ2-7, with D tentatively TRBD2 (6 bases). This CDR3 spans 15 amino acids. With 1 base removed from V and 3 bases from J, the gap between germline ends came to 14 bases. CDR1 is SGHRS and CDR2 is YFSETQ in the germline V gene. This CDR3 reads CASSLTSPFFYEQYF. Here the CDR3 DNA reads TGCGCCAGCAGCTTGACTAGCCCTTTCTTCTACGAGCAGTACTTC.

There are a few counts of this clonotype. At one of its ends the junction is not consistent with the germline gene, which may arise from a read error. The rearrangement uses TRBV7-7 and TRBJ2-5; TRBD2 matches at 8 bases. Germline V gives CDR1 SSHAT, CDR2 FNYEAQ (reference sequence). CDR3 length: 14 amino acids. CDR3 in DNA: TGTGCCAGCAGCTTAGAGCCCACGGGGGGGACCCGGTACTTC. It is translated as CASSLEPTGGTRYF. The whole variable domain, remainder taken from reference TRBV7-7 and TRBJ2-5, is GAGVSQSPRYKVTKRGQDVTLRCDPISSHATLYWYQQALGQGPEFLTYFNYEAQPDKSGLPSDRFSAERPEGSISTLTIQRTEQRDSAMYRCASSLEPTGGTRYFGPGTRLLVL.

The chain couples TRBV7-9 to TRBJ2-7; 7 nucleotides match TRBD1. The V gene's germline CDR1 is SEHNR and CDR2 FQNEAQ (reference sequence). V shed 2 bases and J 5 bases; nucleotides not matched to a gene: 6. This CDR3 comprises 14 residues. The CDR3 region has the DNA TGTGCCAGCAGCTTAAGCGACAGGGCCAACGAGCAGTACTTC. Translating it yields CASSLSDRANEQYF.

The rearrangement joins TRBV9 to TRBJ1-2; D is unclear. Germline values: CDR1 SGDLS, CDR2 YYNGEE. The CDR3 length is 14 residues. Trimming left V 0 bases short and J 4 bases short, with 10 bases between. The CDR3 bases are TGTGCCAGCAGCGTAGATGGGTCCACCTATGGCTACACCTTC. Translating it yields CASSVDGSTYGYTF.

There are many counts of this clonotype. The CDR3 DNA reads TGCAGCGTGGGGTGGGGGAACTATGGCTACACCTTC. Translation gives CSVGWGNYGYTF. V usage is TRBV29-1 and J usage is TRBJ1-2; the D gene is possibly TRBD1 (5 bases). The V end was cut by 6 bases, the J end by 2 bases, with 10 bases between. CDR3 size: 12 residues. Germline assignment: CDR1 SQVTM and CDR2 ANQGSEA.

This clonotype was seen many times. V is TRBV10-3 and J is TRBJ2-5; D is unclear. The CDR3 totals 12 residues. With 3 bases removed from V and 7 bases from J, the gap between germline ends came to 9 bases. CDR1 and CDR2 (germline): ENHRY, SYGVKD. CDR3 amino acids: CAISDEAATQYF. The DNA for the CDR3 is TGTGCCATCAGTGATGAGGCCGCGACCCAGTACTTC.

This rearrangement joins TRBV6-6 to TRBJ1-5, with D hard to call. V was cut by 2 bases and J by 4 bases, with 15 bases left in between. The germline CDR1 and CDR2 sequences are MNHNY and SVGAGI (reference sequence). The CDR3 loop spans 16 amino acids. CDR3 amino acids: CASSYQVLESNQPQHF. The CDR3 DNA reads as TGTGCCAGCAGTTACCAAGTGCTGGAATCGAATCAGCCCCAGCATTTT.

The J gene is TRBJ2-1, the V gene TRBV11-2; 10 nucleotides line up with TRBD2. V shed 2 bases and J 7 bases; nucleotides not matched to a gene: 11. The CDR3 runs to 17 residues. The germline CDR1 and CDR2 sequences are SGHAT and FQNNGV. The CDR3 nucleotides are TGTGCCAGCAGCTTACGGATCCAGCGGGAGGGCCGAAATGAGCAGTTCTTC. Its translation: CASSLRIQREGRNEQFF.

The chain couples TRBV29-1 to TRBJ1-1; unclear D gene. Germline CDR1 reads SQVTM; CDR2 reads ANQGSEA. Trimming left V 7 bases short and J 1 base short, with 10 bases between. The CDR3 is 12 amino acids. As DNA, the CDR3 is TGCAGCGGGGGTTCGACGAACACTGAAGCTTTCTTT. Its protein product is CSGGSTNTEAFF.

This clonotype was observed many times. CDR3 sequence reads: CASSLGGQGQPQHF. The CDR3 nucleotides are TGTGCCAGCAGCCTGGGCGGTCAGGGTCAGCCCCAGCATTTT. The chain uses TRBV5-5 and TRBJ1-5, with a tentative D call TRBD1 (5 bases). Germline lookup yields CDR1 SGHKS and CDR2 YYEKEE (reference sequence). The V end was cut by 4 bases, the J end by 6 bases, with 14 bases between. This CDR3 has 14 amino acids. Supplemented by reference TRBV5-5 and TRBJ1-5, the full variable domain reads DAGVTQSPTHLIKTRGQQVTLRCSPISGHKSVSWYQQVLGQGPQFIFQYYEKEERGRGNFPDRFSARQFPNYSSELNVNALLLGDSALYLCASSLGGQGQPQHFGDGTRLSIL.